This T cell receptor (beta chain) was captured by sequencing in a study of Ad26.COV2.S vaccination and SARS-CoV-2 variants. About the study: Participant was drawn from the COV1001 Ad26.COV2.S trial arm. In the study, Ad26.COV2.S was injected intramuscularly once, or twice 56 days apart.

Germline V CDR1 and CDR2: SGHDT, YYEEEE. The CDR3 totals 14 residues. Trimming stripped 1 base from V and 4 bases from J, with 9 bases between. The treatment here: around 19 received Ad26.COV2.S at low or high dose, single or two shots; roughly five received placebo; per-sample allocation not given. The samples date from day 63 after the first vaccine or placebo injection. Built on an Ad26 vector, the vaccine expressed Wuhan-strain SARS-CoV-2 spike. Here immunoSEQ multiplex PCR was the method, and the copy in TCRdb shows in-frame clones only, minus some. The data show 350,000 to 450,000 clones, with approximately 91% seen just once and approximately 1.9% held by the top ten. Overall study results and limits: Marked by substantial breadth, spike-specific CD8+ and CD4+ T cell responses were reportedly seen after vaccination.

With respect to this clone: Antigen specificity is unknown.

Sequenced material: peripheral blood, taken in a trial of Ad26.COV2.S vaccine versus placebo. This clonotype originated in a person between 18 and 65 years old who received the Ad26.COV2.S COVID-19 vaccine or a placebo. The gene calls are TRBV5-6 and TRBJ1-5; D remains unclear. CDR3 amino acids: CASSLSGGNQPQHF. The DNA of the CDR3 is TGTGCCAGCAGCTTGTCCGGAGGGAATCAGCCCCAGCATTTT.